This T cell receptor (beta chain) derives from a study of blood T cell repertoires in COVID-19. Study in general: Specimens from acute and convalescent COVID-19 originated in the United States, Italy and Spain. T cells, B-cell-depleted T cells, or PBMCs provided the cDNA or gDNA that served as material.

In the study's own analysis: Amplification of reference gene primers provided the estimated nucleated cell counts. The data were produced by immunoSEQ multiplex PCR, yet TCRdb's version contains in-frame clones alone and is incomplete. V, J and clone size reflect that table, while D and trimming were determined from the DNA. The sample shows around 150,000 clones, 88% of them seen only once. Seattle patient enrollment occurred during active infection, with longitudinal follow-up thereafter. Germline lookup yields CDR1 LNHNV and CDR2 YYDKDF (reference sequence). CDR3 size: 13 residues. For this clone: Germline and junction disagree at one end, which may indicate a read error.

The clonotype originates from a human donor with COVID-19, enrolled during active disease. The donor label of this sample is uncertain. The specimen sequenced was peripheral blood. The chain combines TRBV15 with TRBJ1-5, with TRBD1 identical over 9 bases. Here the CDR3 reads CATSRVVRQGDAF. DNA of the CDR3: TGTGCCACCAGCAGAGTTGTCCGACAGGGGGATGCATTT.